Detailed here is one T cell receptor (beta chain). Its specific antigen is unknown. Base quality data are lacking; no much larger clone is found one base away. V is cut by 0 bases and J by 4 bases, and the space between the germline ends is 10 bases. From the cysteine through the phenylalanine, the CDR3 covers 14 amino acids. The CDR3 DNA has 42 bases and is translated from base 1. From the germline V gene, CDR1 is MNHEY and CDR2 is SVGAGI. A MiSeq instrument was used for deep resolution sequencing, which targeted depths ranging from 1 in 1 million up to 1 in 200,000 T cells, with coverage averaging 10x for each clonotype. TCR beta libraries were generated with the immunoSEQ hsTCRB Kit. From the authors' description of their analysis: The data were analyzed with ImmunoSEQ Analyzer and ImmunoSEQ Data Assistant, and V, D and J gene assignments followed IMGT definitions. Clonality, which ranges from 0 to 1, was calculated by subtracting the normalized Shannon entropy of productive rearrangement frequencies from one. Only overrepresented clonotypes making up at least 0.05% of the repertoire of each patient were included in the public clonotype analysis. Repertoires from some twelve age-matched healthy donors in immuneACCESS were used as clonality controls. In its TCRdb copy, this immuneACCESS table keeps in-frame sequences only and misses some clones. Where compared with another copy, unresolved V genes explain less than half of these, and the others have no known cause. That table supplies the V and J calls and clone size; D and trimming were determined from the DNA. Across this sample there are about 160,000 clones, with under 85% seen only once. 3.5% to 5.5% of the sample rests with the top ten.

This entry comes from a study of cytotoxic CD8 clonotypes in ibrutinib-treated CLL (dated by TCRdb to the early 2020s). Background on the whole study: The cohort had ten to twelve relapsed/refractory and 15 treatment-naive patients; approximately 18 were IGHV unmutated. Response samples were taken after a median of 12 months on treatment, ranging from about 6 to 40 months. Patients were still on ibrutinib when every remission and progressive disease sample was collected. Cryopreserved peripheral blood mononuclear cells were collected before treatment, at response, and at either disease progression or sustained remission. Of the 80 to 95 participants in the trial, 26 had longitudinal samples available. Responses were partial in roughly 24 patients and complete in 2; after median roughly 69 months follow-up, around 15 stayed in remission and about twelve progressed. Samples averaged roughly 280,000 productive templates and just under 95,000 productive rearrangements.

Sample time point, as interpreted from the label and publication: less than 30 months on ibrutinib. For TCR beta library preparation, around 2 micrograms of genomic DNA were isolated from cryopreserved PBMCs. Longitudinal blood samples from CLL patients receiving ibrutinib monotherapy were subjected to high-throughput TCR beta sequencing. The patients took part in an open-label, single-center phase 2 trial of ibrutinib monotherapy. Broad study findings and their caveats: An increase in clonality was observed at ibrutinib response, with clonality remaining stable during sustained remission and falling back toward baseline at progression. Baseline clonality was found to be higher than that of age-matched healthy donors and was strongly correlated with circulating CD8+ T-cell counts. Lymph node repertoires were not examined, and the timing of sampling was not matched between patients in sustained remission and those whose disease progressed. Public clonotypes were rare and either shrank or stayed stable during treatment, and the rise in clonality at ibrutinib response reflected expansion of private clonotypes.

This sequence originates from a human donor with chronic lymphocytic leukemia. Sequencing was performed on PBMCs, taken after 24 months of ibrutinib treatment. The receptor chain draws on TRBV6-5 and TRBJ2-7, with no D gene named confidently. CDR3 region: CASSYSRWGYEQYF. Here is the DNA: TGTGCCAGCAGTTACTCTCGTTGGGGTTACGAGCAGTACTTC.